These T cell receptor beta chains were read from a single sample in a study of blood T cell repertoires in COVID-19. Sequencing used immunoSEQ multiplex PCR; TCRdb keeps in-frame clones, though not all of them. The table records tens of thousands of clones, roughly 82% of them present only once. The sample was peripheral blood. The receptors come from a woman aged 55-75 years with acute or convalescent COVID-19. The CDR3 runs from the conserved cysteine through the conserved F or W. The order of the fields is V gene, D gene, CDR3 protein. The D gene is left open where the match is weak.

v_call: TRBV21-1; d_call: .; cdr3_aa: CASSTPGATLSSYNEQFF
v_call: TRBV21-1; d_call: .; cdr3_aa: CASSRTVDTEAFF
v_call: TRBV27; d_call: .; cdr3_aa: CASTPISTGTNYGYTF
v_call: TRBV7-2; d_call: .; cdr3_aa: CASSTAGGFQETQYF
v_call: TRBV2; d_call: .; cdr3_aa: CATGHPRRYEQYF
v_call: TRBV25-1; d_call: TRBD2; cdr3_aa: CASSVTSDTGELFF
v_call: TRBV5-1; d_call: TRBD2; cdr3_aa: CASSLLTDSSGASTDTQYF
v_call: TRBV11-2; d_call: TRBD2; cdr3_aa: CASSSERGTSGRASYNEQFF
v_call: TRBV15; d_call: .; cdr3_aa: CATSRDMSRILFF
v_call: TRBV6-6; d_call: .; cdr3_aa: CASSTGHYNYGYTF
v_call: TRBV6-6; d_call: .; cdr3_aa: CASSAGSNQPQHF
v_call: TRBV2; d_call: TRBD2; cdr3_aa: CASSDQRGGRDTQYF
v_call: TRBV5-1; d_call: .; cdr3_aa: CASSLVAGTNSPLHF
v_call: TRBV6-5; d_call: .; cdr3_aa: CASCLLSEPGSPLHF
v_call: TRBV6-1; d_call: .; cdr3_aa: CASSEYGGDETQYF
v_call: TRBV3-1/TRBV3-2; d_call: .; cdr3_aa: CASSQDRLRRGNTEAFF